This T cell receptor beta chain was observed in a study of T-cell memory formation after mild COVID-19. Regarding the study as a whole: CD4/CD8 balance held among clones contracting day 15 to 85, and later expanders leaned CD4+.

CDR3 length: 13 amino acids. The V gene lost 0 bases and the J gene lost 6 bases, with 7 bases spanning the gap. Germline CDR1 SGDLS, CDR2 YYNGEE. The table lists this clonotype with a few counts. What it recognizes is unknown. TCRdb used MiXCR to reprocess the 5' RACE reads, holding one entry per CDR3 protein. The sample consists of 350,000 to 550,000 distinct CDR3 sequences, around 17% of them appearing once. Sequencing input: PBMCs or a T cell subset sorted from them (not recorded which). This TCR was recovered from a man between 18 and 35 years old who had mild COVID-19 (a few samples of this study predate the infection). Cell type and time point are not known. The gene calls are TRBV9 and TRBJ2-1; possibly TRBD1 for D (6 bases). The CDR3 DNA sequence: TGTGCCAGCAGCGTAGACAGGGTCAATGAGCAGTTCTTC. As protein: CASSVDRVNEQFF.